Listed here is a single T cell receptor (beta chain). This entry belongs to a study of blood T cell repertoires in COVID-19. Study in general: The cDNA or gDNA used as material had been derived from T cells, B-cell-depleted T cells, or PBMCs.

Produced via immunoSEQ multiplex PCR; TCRdb's table is partial and in-frame only. The table lists roughly 220,000 clones, around 87% of them singletons, with around 9.6% in the top ten. Seattle participants joined during active infection and were tracked over time. V dropped 1 base and J dropped 4 bases, with 13 bases sitting between them. The germline V gene has CDR1 SGHDT and CDR2 YYEEEE. The CDR3 has 15 amino acids. The chain recombines TRBV5-6 with TRBJ2-3; the D is unclear. The sample consisted of peripheral blood. The sequence derives from a woman in her fifties or sixties with COVID-19, enrolled during active disease. DNA for the CDR3: TGTGCCAGCAGCTTGTTTGGCAACGCGGCAGATACGCAGTATTTT. Translation: CASSLFGNAADTQYF.